A single sample gave rise to the 20 T cell receptor beta chains below, sequenced in a study of B cell selection in AIRE deficiency. CD4+CD127+ cells were sorted as the conventional CD4 T cells. Here immunoSEQ multiplex PCR was the method, and the copy in TCRdb shows in-frame clones only, minus some. The repertoire holds 20,000 to 30,000 clones, with less than 97% as singletons. The sequencing sample was made of CD4+CD127+ conventional T cells sorted from PBMCs. The receptors shown here come from a human donor in good health.

V usage is TRBV7-9 and J usage is TRBJ1-1; tentative D call: TRBD1 (6 bases). Germline CDR1 reads SEHNR; CDR2 reads FQNEAQ (reference sequence). CDR3 length equals 14 residues. V lost 5 bases to trimming and J lost 5 bases, with 15 bases between them. The CDR3 DNA reads TGTGCCAGCAGCCCCGTTGGGGGGCGAACTGAAGCTTTCTTT. This gives the protein CASSPVGGRTEAFF.

The DNA for the CDR3 is TGTGCCAGCAGTGACCCCTCAGGGAGAGGCACCGGGGAGCTGTTTTTT. Its translation: CASSDPSGRGTGELFF. The chain is built from TRBV6-1 and TRBJ2-2, with D tentatively TRBD1 or TRBD2 (5 bases each). CDR3 size: 16 residues. Germline V gene data show CDR1 as MNHNS and CDR2 as SASEGT. With 3 bases removed from V and 4 bases from J, the gap between germline ends came to 15 bases.

The CDR3 DNA reads as TGTGCCACCAGCAACGGACTAGCGGCCAGCACAGATACGCAGTATTTT. The encoded protein is CATSNGLAASTDTQYF. The rearrangement joins TRBV15 to TRBJ2-3; TRBD2 aligns across 10 bases. This CDR3 is 16 amino acids long. V dropped 4 bases and J dropped 0; count of bases not matched to a gene: 4. CDR1 and CDR2 (germline): LNHNV, YYDKDF (reference sequence).

The genes are TRBV7-3 and TRBJ1-2; a weak D match, TRBD1 (5 bases). The V gene's germline CDR1 is SGHTA and CDR2 FQGTGA. The CDR3 runs to 13 residues. Trimming left V 5 bases short and J 2 bases short, with 9 bases between. The CDR3 reads CASSPDSNYGYTF. The CDR3 nucleotides are TGTGCCAGCAGCCCCGACAGCAACTATGGCTACACCTTC.

There are a few counts of this clone. This sequence joins TRBV11-2 and TRBJ1-1; D might be TRBD1 (5 bases). CDR1 is SGHAT, CDR2 FQNNGV, per germline. Trimming pared 0 bases from V and 5 bases from J, leaving 10 bases between. This CDR3 has 14 amino acids. CDR3 protein: CASSLEGLGTEAFF. DNA for the CDR3: TGTGCCAGCAGCTTAGAGGGACTGGGGACTGAAGCTTTCTTT.

The chain combines TRBV7-2 with TRBJ2-3; 12 bases fit TRBD2. The CDR3 is 18 residues long. Germline V gene lookup returns CDR1 SGHTA and CDR2 FQGNSA. After removal of 3 bases from V and 2 bases from J, the junction contained 9 bases not matched to a gene. Written as DNA, the CDR3 is TGTGCCAGCAGCTTCCCGCGGGGGACTAGCGGGCCCACAGATACGCAGTATTTT. Encoded protein: CASSFPRGTSGPTDTQYF. Supplemented by reference TRBV7-2 and TRBJ2-3, the full variable domain reads GAGVSQSPSNKVTEKGKDVELRCDPISGHTALYWYRQSLGQGLEFLIYFQGNSAPDKSGLPSDRFSAERTGGSVSTLTIQRTQQEDSAVYLCASSFPRGTSGPTDTQYFGPGTRLTVL.

The V call is TRBV7-2, the J call TRBJ1-2; D unresolved. The CDR3 totals 14 residues. Germline V CDR1 and CDR2: SGHTA, FQGNSA. Trimming took 1 base from V and 2 from J, leaving 8 bases between them. The CDR3 protein is CASSLVAGNYGYTF. The CDR3 DNA follows: TGTGCCAGCAGCTTAGTGGCAGGAAACTATGGCTACACCTTC.

The CDR3 region is CASSESSYEQYF. The CDR3 DNA reads as TGTGCCAGCAGTGAAAGCTCCTACGAGCAGTACTTC. J is TRBJ2-7 and V is TRBV2; D not resolved. The length of the CDR3 is 12 residues. V lost 2 bases and J 0 bases, leaving 2 bases between the germline ends. CDR1 is SNHLY and CDR2 is FYNNEI in the germline V gene.

This rearrangement joins TRBV6-5 to TRBJ2-3, with TRBD2 as a possible D gene (5 bases). This CDR3 region has 14 residues. V gave up 7 bases and J gave up 2 bases, with 13 bases separating them. Germline V lookup: CDR1 MNHEY, CDR2 SVGAGI. The CDR3 DNA sequence: TGTGCCAGCAAGCTAATGGACTCCACAGATACGCAGTATTTT. This encodes CASKLMDSTDTQYF.

V usage is TRBV28 and J usage is TRBJ2-7; D unresolved. This CDR3 spans 12 amino acids. Deletions cut 2 bases from V and 2 bases from J, with 4 bases between. Germline lookup yields CDR1 MDHEN and CDR2 SYDVKM. CDR3 protein: CASSLGTYEQYF. CDR3 bases: TGTGCCAGCAGTTTAGGGACCTACGAGCAGTACTTC.

J is TRBJ2-5 and V is TRBV28, with TRBD1 identical over 7 bases. Germline CDR1 is MDHEN and CDR2 is SYDVKM. This CDR3 contains 12 residues. Trimming cost V 11 bases and J 5 bases; bases outside gene matches: 8. CDR3 DNA: TGTGCCGCTACAGGGGACGGGGAGACCCAGTACTTC. Protein: CAATGDGETQYF.

This chain uses TRBV5-1 with TRBJ2-7, with D perhaps TRBD2 (5 bases). Trimming cost V 8 bases and J 2 bases, with 17 bases left between them. Germline V gene data show CDR1 as SGHRS and CDR2 as YFSETQ. CDR3 length equals 14 residues. The CDR3 is CASSTGGRTYEQYF. The CDR3 nucleotides are TGCGCCAGTTCGACCGGCGGGCGGACCTACGAGCAGTACTTC.

The DNA for the CDR3 is TGTGCCAGCAGCTTAGAGCCAGGGGGATATGGCTACACCTTC. Translating gives CASSLEPGGYGYTF. The genes are TRBV11-2 and TRBJ1-2, with TRBD1 identical over 7 bases. Germline lookup yields CDR1 SGHAT and CDR2 FQNNGV. CDR3 length: 14 residues. After removal of 0 bases from V and 5 bases from J, the junction contained 3 bases not matched to a gene.

CDR3 in amino acids: CASSRRTSGSGGDIQYF. In nucleotides, the CDR3 is TGCGCCAGCAGCCGTAGGACTAGCGGGAGTGGAGGGGACATTCAGTACTTC. This sequence joins TRBV5-1 and TRBJ2-4; 13 bases line up with TRBD2. Germline CDR1 and CDR2: SGHRS and YFSETQ. J was trimmed by 8 bases and V by 4 bases; bases with no gene match: 12. CDR3 length: 17 amino acids.

The V call is TRBV9, the J call TRBJ1-5; D unclear. CDR1 and CDR2 (germline): SGDLS, YYNGEE. The CDR3 consists of 15 residues. V gave up 0 bases and J gave up 7 bases, with 14 bases separating them. This CDR3 is CASSVGAVVGQPQHF. The CDR3 nucleotides read TGTGCCAGCAGCGTAGGAGCGGTGGTGGGCCAGCCCCAGCATTTT.

The chain combines TRBV19 with TRBJ2-2; tentative D call: TRBD1 (6 bases). The CDR3 is made up of 13 amino acids. Looked up from germline, CDR1 is LNHDA and CDR2 is SQIVND (reference sequence). The V gene lost 7 bases and the J gene lost 5 bases, with 11 bases spanning the gap. CDR3 DNA: TGTGCCAGTAAACAGGGTCATACCGGGGAGCTGTTTTTT. This gives the protein CASKQGHTGELFF.

The chain uses TRBV28 and TRBJ1-3; maybe TRBD1 (5 bases). This CDR3 region has 13 residues. Between the trimmed V and J ends, which lost 6 bases and 4 bases, there was a span of 10 bases. CDR1 MDHEN and CDR2 SYDVKM come from the germline V gene. CDR3 nucleotides: TGTGCCAGCAGACCGGGGGGAGGAAACACCATATATTTT. Protein: CASRPGGGNTIYF.

The rearrangement uses TRBV7-3 and TRBJ2-2; D perhaps matches TRBD2 (5 bases). The CDR3 is 14 amino acids. The V end was cut by 2 bases, the J end by 4 bases, with 8 bases between. Germline V gene data show CDR1 as SGHTA and CDR2 as FQGTGA. The CDR3 bases are TGTGCCAGCAGCTTAGGACTCCCCACCGGGGAGCTGTTTTTT. Residues: CASSLGLPTGELFF.

This chain connects TRBV19 to TRBJ2-1; TRBD2 matches at 10 bases. CDR1 LNHDA and CDR2 SQIVND come from the germline V gene (reference sequence). The CDR3 covers 18 residues. The ends lost 5 bases at V and 8 bases at J; junction bases unmatched: 18. The DNA for the CDR3 is TGTGCCAGTAGTCCCCGGGAGGGTGAGCGGGAGGGGGCTGATGAGCAGTTCTTC. Amino acid sequence: CASSPREGEREGADEQFF.

The rearrangement uses TRBV28 and TRBJ2-1; 11 bases agree with TRBD2. The V segment lost 3 bases and the J segment 7 bases; nucleotides outside the gene matches: 8. The CDR3 runs 16 residues. From germline, CDR1 is MDHEN and CDR2 SYDVKM. CDR3 sequence: CASSLAGTSGVNEQFF. CDR3 in DNA: TGTGCCAGCAGTTTGGCGGGGACTAGCGGAGTAAATGAGCAGTTCTTC. The full variable domain, with the rest looked up from reference TRBV28 and TRBJ2-1, is DVKVTQSSRYLVKRTGEKVFLECVQDMDHENMFWYRQDPGLGLRLIYFSYDVKMKEKGDIPEGYSVSREKKERFSLILESASTNQTSMYLCASSLAGTSGVNEQFFGPGTRLTVL.